Listed below are T cell receptor beta chains from one sample, sequenced in a study of OX40 agonist ivuxolimab in advanced cancers. Clones were read by immunoSEQ multiplex PCR, and TCRdb kept only the in-frame ones, dropping some. The sample carries under 80,000 clones, less than 95% recorded once. The sequencing here drew on CD4+ or CD8+ T cells sorted from blood, taken in a trial of the OX40 agonist ivuxolimab. These receptors originate from an adult with an advanced solid tumor such as melanoma, head and neck, liver or kidney cancer. Each CDR3 is given with its conserved first and last residue. A D gene is named only where the DNA matches it firmly. The listing skips clone size in some rows; elsewhere it reads once, few, many or a size class.

V,size,J,D,CDR3,DNA
TRBV19,.,TRBJ2-7,.,CASAPGTPSYEQYF,TGTGCCAGTGCCCCCGGGACACCCTCCTACGAGCAGTACTTC
TRBV11-3,.,TRBJ2-7,TRBD2,CASSRRELADYEQYF,TGTGCCAGCAGCCGGCGGGAGCTAGCGGACTACGAGCAGTACTTC
TRBV15,.,TRBJ1-2,.,CATSRGKGTSYGYTF,TGTGCCACCAGCAGAGGAAAAGGGACGTCGTATGGCTACACCTTC
TRBV2,.,TRBJ2-5,TRBD2,CASSQAGAAETQYF,TGTGCCAGCAGCCAAGCGGGGGCTGCGGAGACCCAGTACTTC
TRBV19,.,TRBJ2-7,.,CASTRGAGSYEQYF,TGTGCCAGTACCCGAGGTGCGGGATCCTACGAGCAGTACTTC
TRBV9,.,TRBJ1-5,.,CASMGDSNQPQHF,TGTGCCAGCATGGGGGATAGCAATCAGCCCCAGCATTTT
TRBV6-6,.,TRBJ1-1,TRBD1,CASRPPGQGATEAFF,TGTGCCAGCAGACCTCCGGGACAGGGGGCAACTGAAGCTTTCTTT
TRBV6-5,.,TRBJ1-5,.,CASTGQFNQPQHF,TGTGCCAGCACTGGACAGTTTAATCAGCCCCAGCATTTT
TRBV10-3,.,TRBJ2-5,TRBD1,CASSYGQGGRTQYF,TGTGCCAGCAGTTACGGACAGGGAGGTAGGACCCAGTACTTC
TRBV6-6,.,TRBJ1-2,.,CASSVPGSYGYTF,TGTGCCAGCAGTGTCCCAGGGTCCTATGGCTACACCTTC
TRBV9,.,TRBJ2-3,.,CASSVNPSRDTQYF,TGTGCCAGCAGCGTAAACCCGAGCCGGGATACGCAGTATTTT
TRBV5-4,.,TRBJ2-1,TRBD2,CASGPGTSFLGEQFF,TGTGCCAGCGGCCCAGGGACTAGCTTCCTGGGTGAGCAGTTCTTC
TRBV6-5,.,TRBJ2-7,TRBD2,CASRLAGLSYEQYF,TGTGCCAGCAGACTAGCGGGCCTCTCCTACGAGCAGTACTTC
TRBV28,.,TRBJ1-4,.,CASSRGFWEEKLFF,TGTGCCAGCAGCCGGGGGTTTTGGGAGGAAAAACTGTTTTTT
TRBV7-9,.,TRBJ1-4,.,CASSLDPGTNEKLFF,TGTGCCAGCAGCTTGGACCCTGGAACTAATGAAAAACTGTTTTTT
TRBV7-2,.,TRBJ2-1,.,CASSLLASTVNEQFF,TGTGCCAGCAGCTTACTAGCATCTACTGTCAATGAGCAGTTCTTC
TRBV28,.,TRBJ1-2,.,CASRIPPAGYTF,TGTGCCAGCAGAATCCCCCCAGCAGGCTACACCTTC
TRBV19,.,TRBJ1-1,.,CASSRQAKSMNTEAFF,TGTGCCAGTAGTCGACAGGCAAAGAGTATGAACACTGAAGCTTTCTTT
TRBV7-9,.,TRBJ2-3,TRBD2,CASSPRLAGNTDTQYF,TGTGCCAGCAGCCCACGACTAGCGGGCAACACAGATACGCAGTATTTT
TRBV4-1,.,TRBJ1-2,.,CASSQARGQRTNYGYTF,TGCGCCAGCAGCCAAGCGCGCGGACAGAGGACTAACTATGGCTACACCTTC
TRBV7-2,.,TRBJ2-1,.,CASSLSNPYNEQFF,TGTGCCAGCAGCTTGTCGAACCCCTACAATGAGCAGTTCTTC
TRBV18,.,TRBJ2-7,.,CASSPPAGRFYEQYF,TGTGCCAGCTCACCACCGGCGGGGAGATTCTACGAGCAGTACTTC
TRBV5-6,.,TRBJ2-7,TRBD1,CASVDRLPSYEQYF,TGTGCCAGCGTGGACAGGCTACCCTCCTACGAGCAGTACTTC
TRBV9,.,TRBJ2-7,.,CASSVGGTSSYEQYF,TGTGCCAGCAGCGTAGGTGGCACAAGCTCCTACGAGCAGTACTTC
TRBV10-3,once,TRBJ2-7,TRBD2,CATRGMGLATYEQYF,TGTGCCACCCGTGGCATGGGACTAGCGACCTACGAGCAGTACTTC
TRBV5-1,.,TRBJ2-3,TRBD2,CASSLASGTNFRTDTQYF,TGCGCCAGCAGCTTGGCTAGCGGGACCAACTTCCGCACAGATACGCAGTATTTT
TRBV11-2,.,TRBJ2-3,.,CASSLAGEVDTQYF,TGTGCCAGCAGCTTGGCAGGGGAGGTAGATACGCAGTATTTT
TRBV2,medium-sized,TRBJ1-6,TRBD1,CASSFDRVRNSPLHF,TGTGCCAGCAGCTTTGACAGGGTACGGAATTCACCCCTCCACTTT
TRBV19,.,TRBJ2-7,.,CASSQPGESYEQYF,TGTGCCAGTAGTCAACCGGGAGAATCCTACGAGCAGTACTTC
TRBV6-5,.,TRBJ2-5,.,CASSYSWRGEQYF,TGTGCCAGCAGTTACTCGTGGCGTGGGGAGCAGTACTTC
TRBV28,.,TRBJ1-2,TRBD1,CASKQGATNYGYTF,TGTGCCAGCAAACAGGGGGCAACTAACTATGGCTACACCTTC
TRBV7-9,.,TRBJ2-4,.,CASSLYAKNIQYF,TGTGCCAGCAGCTTATACGCCAAAAACATTCAGTACTTC
TRBV7-3,.,TRBJ2-5,TRBD2,CASSSGLAGGETQYF,TGTGCCAGCAGCTCCGGACTAGCGGGGGGAGAGACCCAGTACTTC
TRBV4-1,.,TRBJ1-2,.,CASSQDRTGPIEGYTF,TGCGCCAGCAGCCAAGATCGGACCGGGCCTATTGAGGGCTACACCTTC
TRBV7-6,.,TRBJ2-5,.,CASSLGPQETQYF,TGTGCCAGCAGCTTAGGGCCCCAAGAGACCCAGTACTTC
TRBV11-3,.,TRBJ1-1,.,CASSLESIRGEAFF,TGTGCCAGCAGCTTAGAATCTATTCGGGGTGAAGCTTTCTTT
TRBV15,.,TRBJ1-5,.,CATSRDSQSNQPQHF,TGTGCCACCAGCAGAGATAGCCAGAGCAATCAGCCCCAGCATTTT
TRBV7-9,.,TRBJ2-3,.,CASSPGPDTQYF,TGTGCCAGCAGCCCGGGCCCAGATACGCAGTATTTT
TRBV30,once,TRBJ1-2,.,CAWSVRQTYGYTF,TGTGCCTGGAGTGTACGGCAGACGTATGGCTACACCTTC
TRBV7-2,.,TRBJ2-7,.,CASSLEASSYEQYF,TGTGCCAGCAGCTTAGAGGCAAGCTCCTACGAGCAGTACTTC
TRBV11-2,.,TRBJ1-2,.,CASSSLRSGGNYGYTF,TGTGCCAGCAGCTCCCTTCGGTCGGGGGGAAACTATGGCTACACCTTC
TRBV5-6,.,TRBJ1-6,TRBD1,CASSLGTGVGTPLHF,TGTGCCAGCAGCTTGGGGACAGGGGTAGGTACACCCCTCCACTTT
TRBV28,.,TRBJ1-1,TRBD1,CASPQPGQGPGKNTEAFF,TGTGCCAGCCCGCAACCGGGACAGGGTCCTGGCAAGAACACTGAAGCTTTCTTT
TRBV13,once,TRBJ1-3,.,CASSTQGGSIYF,TGTGCCAGCAGCACACAGGGTGGTTCCATATATTTT
TRBV6-1,.,TRBJ2-7,.,CASSYGTEQYF,TGTGCCAGCAGTTACGGGACCGAGCAGTACTTC
TRBV7-9,.,TRBJ2-5,.,CASSLGEGGETQYF,TGTGCCAGCAGCTTAGGCGAGGGGGGAGAGACCCAGTACTTC